This TCR beta chain is from a study of regulatory T cells in long-lasting Graves disease (dated by TCRdb to the early 2020s). Some background on the complete study: Antithyroid drugs had been taken for less than 3 months by newly diagnosed Graves' disease patients. Patients with persistent Graves' disease were compared with patients with newly diagnosed Graves' disease using TCR sequencing and RNA sequencing of peripheral blood. The study was conducted in China and was registered as a clinical trial. A total of 35 or so samples underwent TCR sequencing: approximately 13 from persistent and 20 from newly diagnosed Graves' disease patients. The research as a whole found: Peripheral blood alone was examined, since thyroid tissue, which constituted the primary lesion, could not be accessed. Patients with persistent disease shared more public clonotypes (fewer than 3,000) than newly diagnosed patients did (966). The authors noted that the small sample size was a limitation that may lower accuracy. Persistent Graves' disease patients showed lower TCR Shannon entropy and fewer highly expanded clones than newly diagnosed patients, suggesting clonal expansion. Sequencing and analysis were restricted to the TCR beta chain.

Taken with the paper, the label for time point translates to: newly diagnosed GD, antithyroid drugs for less than 3 months. For both TCR sequencing and RNA sequencing, RNA was extracted from PBMCs using TRIzol. The diagnosis of Graves' disease was made according to American Thyroid Association guidelines. Patients for the study were recruited at an endocrinology department in Xi'an, China. Each patient gave 7 to 9.5 milliliters of peripheral blood, collected in an EDTA anticoagulant tube. Ficoll Paque Plus density gradient separation was used to isolate PBMCs, and no further T cell sorting was performed. An Agilent 2100 Bioanalyzer and agarose gel were used to assess RNA quality, and a NanoDrop 2000 was used to measure RNA concentration. Libraries came from multiplex PCR. This sample was sequenced with an Illumina HiSeq 4000. TCR beta libraries were built with iRepertoire HTBI primers and Arm-PCR amplification of CDR3 regions. Before sequencing, the PCR products went through gel purification. Regarding the original processing steps: Gene usage analysis of CDR3 amino acid clonotypes used the roughly 60 TRBV and 14 to 15 TRBJ segments found across samples. Filtered high-quality paired reads were merged into contigs using COPE and FqMerger. BLAST was used to align contigs to IMGT TRBV, TRBD and TRBJ reference genes, with CDR3 defined following IMGT. Any clonotype with a frequency above 0.1% was counted as a highly expanded clone. Shannon entropy served as the measure of repertoire diversity, while the Gini coefficient captured V-J evenness. A clonotype found in more than one individual was treated as public. The public reads were reanalyzed by TCRdb: fastp trimming at Q25, MiXCR alignment, in-frame beta chains only. A single entry per CDR3 protein holds the most common genes and DNA from its merged rows. TCRdb, not the authors, supplied the V and J calls. Within this sample are roughly 400,000 distinct CDR3 sequences, with about 15% of them counted one time only. Around a quarter of the sample is held by the ten biggest clonotypes.

This clonotype was observed many times. The antigen it binds to is not known. Within one base of it there is no much larger clone, and no base qualities were kept. Separately, the same data were catalogued under a study of T cells in Graves' hyperthyroidism and ophthalmopathy. The second study, in turn, reports: Stable Graves' hyperthyroidism was defined as the absence of progression to ophthalmopathy over 18 months of follow-up. Hyperthyroidism patients were aged 18 to 65 years and newly diagnosed, with disease duration of less than 2 months. Patients with uncontrolled infections, other autoimmune diseases, pregnancy or lactation were excluded. Diagnoses were established on the basis of clinical symptoms, serum thyroxine and TRAb, thyroid ultrasound, and orbital computed tomography. The first round of RT-PCR for the TCR CDR3 was performed with the HTBI primer set and the Qiagen OneStep RT-PCR kit. Most expanded thyroid clonotypes (frequency above 0.001) were also found in blood, which suggests that blood repertoires may mirror thyroid immune responses. Ophthalmopathy was separated from stable hyperthyroidism by a 13 V-J signature model, with 85% to 90% sensitivity and about 84% specificity obtained in cross-validation and 80%/75% obtained in testing. During validation, the model predicted progression to ophthalmopathy a median of about 6.5 months ahead of onset, with approximately 70% sensitivity and around 73% specificity. TCR V-J signatures able to tell the groups apart were searched for in a discovery cohort of 100 patients, of whom 43 had Graves' ophthalmopathy and 55 to 65 had stable Graves' hyperthyroidism. Whether ophthalmopathy could be predicted prospectively was tested in an independent validation cohort made up of some 20 hyperthyroidism patients plus 17 patients who later progressed to ophthalmopathy. The roughly 100 discovery patients were randomly divided into training and test sets at a 7:3 ratio. Thyroid tissue and blood T-cell repertoires from about 6 Graves' hyperthyroidism patients were also compared in the study. Following sampling, methimazole starting at 30 mg daily was given to hyperthyroidism patients, and high-dose intravenous methylprednisolone was given to ophthalmopathy patients. Libraries were constructed in a second round of multiplex PCR, after which size selection and purification were performed. Sequencing of the libraries was done on an Illumina HiSeq2000 using paired-end 100 bp reads. SOAPnuke was used to process the raw data, with reads discarded if the reads contained adapters or uncalled bases, had a mean Phred below 15, or lacked an exact constant-primer or identifier match. COPE v1.2.5 was used to merge high-quality paired reads, and clonotypes were defined as unique nucleotide sequences. Clonotypes were aligned to IMGT TRBV, TRBD and TRBJ reference segments using MiTCR v1.1. Only V-J combinations with frequency above 0.0001, covering about 99% of repertoires, were analysed. A TCS score was defined as the ratio of F50 (clonal expansion) to E x V (chaos), with BLOSUM62-based TCRdist applied between CDR3 peptides within each V-J. Welch's t-statistics and random forest reduced roughly 500 V-J features to 10 to 15, which were used in a naive Bayes classifier (R e1071). No statistical method was used to fix the sample size in advance, and group allocation was not hidden from the investigators. The paper describes TCR Vbeta CDR3 sequencing of roughly 130 peripheral blood samples, made up of 43 ophthalmopathy patients, around 73 hyperthyroidism patients and roughly 17 progressor patients.

Sequenced material: peripheral blood mononuclear cells (PBMCs), taken at new diagnosis, from a patient treated with antithyroid drugs. The clonotype originates from a woman aged 18-35 years with Graves disease. Donor details come from another sample of the same person, matched by shared clones.

The base sequence is TGCAGTGCTAGATTGGGGTCTGAGGCGGGAGAGACCCAGTACTTC. It encodes CSARLGSEAGETQYF. Recombination linked TRBV20-1 to TRBJ2-5; TRBD2 might be the D gene, on 5 matching bases. V is pared back by 2 bases and J by 4 bases, with 17 bases lying between the germline termini. The germline V gene (reference sequence) yields DFQATT for CDR1 and SNEGSKA for CDR2. The CDR3, cysteine through phenylalanine, is 15 amino acids long. The entry retains the CDR3 DNA only, 45 bases that are in frame from base 1.